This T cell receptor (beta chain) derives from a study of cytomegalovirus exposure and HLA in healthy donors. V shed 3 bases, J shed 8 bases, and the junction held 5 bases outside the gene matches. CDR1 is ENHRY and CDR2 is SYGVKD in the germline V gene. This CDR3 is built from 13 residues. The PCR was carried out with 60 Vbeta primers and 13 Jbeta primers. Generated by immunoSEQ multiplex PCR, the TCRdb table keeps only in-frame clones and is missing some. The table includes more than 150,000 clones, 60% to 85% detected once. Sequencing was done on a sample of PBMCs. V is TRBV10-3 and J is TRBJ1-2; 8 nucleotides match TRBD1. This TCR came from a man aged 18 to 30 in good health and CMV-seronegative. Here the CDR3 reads CAISESQGGGYTF. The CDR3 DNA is TGTGCCATCAGTGAATCACAGGGGGGCGGCTACACCTTC.